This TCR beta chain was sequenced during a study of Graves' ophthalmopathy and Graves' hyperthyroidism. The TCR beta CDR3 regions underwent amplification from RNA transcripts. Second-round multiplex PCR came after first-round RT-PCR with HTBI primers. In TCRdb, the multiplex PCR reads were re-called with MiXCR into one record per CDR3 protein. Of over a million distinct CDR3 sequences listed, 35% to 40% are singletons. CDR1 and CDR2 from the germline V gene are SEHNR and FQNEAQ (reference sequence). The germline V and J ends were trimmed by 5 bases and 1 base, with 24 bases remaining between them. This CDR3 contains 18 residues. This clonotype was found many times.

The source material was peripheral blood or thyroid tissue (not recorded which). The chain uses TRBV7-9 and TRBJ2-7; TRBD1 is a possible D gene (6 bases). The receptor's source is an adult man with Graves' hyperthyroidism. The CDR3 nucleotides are TGTGCCAGCAGCCAAGGGTACAGGGTAGGCTCTCCGTCCTACGAGCAGTACTTC. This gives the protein CASSQGYRVGSPSYEQYF.